This TCR beta chain is from a study of lymphopenia after photon versus proton radiotherapy. As for this clone: No antigen is known for it.

After removal of 4 bases from V and 2 bases from J, the junction contained 10 bases not matched to a gene. The CDR3 extends over 17 amino acids. Germline CDR1 MNHEY, CDR2 SMNVEV (reference sequence). Study results and caveats: Larger post-nadir TCR diversity loss correlated inversely with survival in deceased patients. Relative stability marked proton patients; photon patients lost diversity and naive cells. After lymphocyte nadir, photon-treated repertoires showed oligoclonal expansion, especially CD8+ Temra.

Measured with immunoSEQ multiplex PCR; TCRdb has only the in-frame clones, and not every one. The data contain about 160,000 clones, 88% of them singletons. The sequences come from peripheral blood, collected from a patient treated with photon-based radiotherapy. This TCR was recovered from a man in his forties or fifties with gastric cancer. The chain employs TRBV27 and TRBJ2-7, with TRBD2 matching 11 bases. The CDR3 loop is CASSSSRLAGRPYEQYF. The CDR3, as DNA: TGTGCCAGCAGTTCCTCCCGACTAGCGGGACGGCCCTACGAGCAGTACTTC.